This T cell receptor beta chain was observed in a study of TIL therapy for anti-PD-1-resistant metastatic lung cancer. For the study at large: Tumor harvest preceded PD-1/PD-L1 blockade, followed by nivolumab treatment. Patients had a median age of approximately 57 years (range about 38-85). Tumors carried a median 1.5 non-synonymous mutations per megabase.

This sample's time point: pre-treatment sample, taken before nivolumab and TIL therapy. V was clipped by 0 bases and J by 5 bases, with 14 bases between them. This CDR3 spans 15 amino acids. Germline V CDR1 and CDR2: LGHNA, YNFKEQ. The libraries were made with immunoSEQ v3. Libraries were sequenced to around 2 million read pairs (survey) or 5-6 million (deep). Clones were sequenced by immunoSEQ multiplex PCR, and TCRdb holds only the in-frame ones, with some missing. The sample shows approximately 30,000 clones, roughly 69% of them seen only once. Material: blood, obtained at baseline. The TCR originated in a woman aged 30 to 85 with non-small cell lung cancer. The rearrangement uses TRBV4-2 and TRBJ2-7, with D perhaps TRBD2 (6 bases). CDR3 coding DNA: TGTGCCAGCAGCCAAGAAGGGGCAGAGCGGGACGAGCAGTACTTC. It translates to CASSQEGAERDEQYF.